These 22 T cell receptor beta chains came from one sample sequenced in a study of CD8 T cells in ankylosing spondylitis. A single record per CDR3 protein comes from TCRdb applying MiXCR to the 5' RACE reads. The table shows under 300,000 distinct CDR3 sequences, with around a tenth occurring only once. The source material was blood, either unsorted or a sorted T cell fraction (not recorded which). All receptors derive from a male donor with ankylosing spondylitis or in good health (not recorded which).

This clonotype was counted at least ten times. The chain couples TRBV4-1 to TRBJ1-2; D unclear. V shed 4 bases and J shed 8 bases, with 14 bases lying between them. The CDR3 length is 13 residues. The germline V gene has CDR1 MGHRA and CDR2 YSYEKL. CDR3: CASSPGTSYGYTF. The CDR3 DNA reads as TGCGCCAGCAGCCCGGGAACCTCTTACGGCTACACCTTC.

This clonotype was observed at least ten times. For the CDR3, the DNA is TGTGCCAGCAGCCCGCCAGGGGGGGGCGAGCAGTACTTC. This gives the protein CASSPPGGGEQYF. The rearrangement uses TRBV7-7 and TRBJ2-7; D may correspond to TRBD1 or TRBD2 (7 bases each). CDR1 SSHAT and CDR2 FNYEAQ come from the germline V gene (reference sequence). With 5 bases removed from V and 6 bases from J, the gap between germline ends came to 14 bases. The CDR3 length is 13 residues.

This clonotype was detected ten times or more. The chain uses TRBV20-1 and TRBJ1-1; perhaps TRBD1 as D (6 bases). The CDR3 has 14 residues. The V gene lost 6 bases and the J gene lost 5 bases, with 19 bases spanning the gap. The germline V gene encodes CDR1 DFQATT and CDR2 SNEGSKA (reference sequence). The CDR3 here is CSASSPGAETEAFF. The CDR3 DNA is TGCAGTGCCTCATCCCCGGGGGCCGAAACTGAAGCTTTCTTT.

A few counts support this clonotype. The chain uses TRBV7-9 and TRBJ2-7, with D perhaps TRBD2 (6 bases). The germline CDR1 and CDR2 sequences are SEHNR and FQNEAQ (reference sequence). The CDR3 extends over 14 amino acids. V shed 4 bases and J shed 1 base, with 11 bases lying between them. DNA of the CDR3: TGTGCCAGCAGCTCGCACGGGACTTCCTACGAGCAGTACTTC. The encoded protein is CASSSHGTSYEQYF.

The rearrangement links TRBV4-1 to TRBJ1-2, with D unresolved. There are 14 residues in the CDR3. Trimming removed 0 bases at V and 1 base at J, with 6 bases between. The germline V gene encodes CDR1 MGHRA and CDR2 YSYEKL. CDR3 region: CASSQEEGNYGYTF. The CDR3 DNA is TGCGCCAGCAGCCAAGAAGAGGGTAACTATGGCTACACCTTC.

This clonotype occurred many times. The rearrangement joins TRBV5-1 to TRBJ2-3; 11 nucleotides agree with TRBD2. V trimming: 4 bases; J trimming: 2 bases; junction bases outside the gene matches: 6. This CDR3 has 16 amino acids. Germline assignment: CDR1 SGHRS and CDR2 YFSETQ. CDR3 loop: CASSERLAGSTDTQYF. In DNA form, the CDR3 reads TGCGCCAGCAGCGAAAGACTAGCGGGGTCCACAGATACGCAGTATTTT. Together with reference TRBV5-1 and TRBJ2-3, the CDR3 gives the full variable domain: KAGVTQTPRYLIKTRGQQVTLSCSPISGHRSVSWYQQTPGQGLQFLFEYFSETQRNKGNFPGRFSGRQFSNSRSEMNVSTLELGDSALYLCASSERLAGSTDTQYFGPGTRLTVL.

This clonotype came up a few times. The V call is TRBV6-5, the J call TRBJ2-1, with 9 bases lining up with TRBD2. The CDR3 contains 15 residues. V was clipped by 0 bases and J by 4 bases; unmatched bases: 1. Germline V gene data show CDR1 as MNHEY and CDR2 as SVGAGI. The DNA of the CDR3 is TGTGCCAGCAGTTACTCGACTAGCGGATACAATGAGCAGTTCTTC. Its translation: CASSYSTSGYNEQFF.

V usage is TRBV10-2 and J usage is TRBJ2-1; maybe TRBD2 (5 bases). CDR1 is WSHSY, CDR2 SAAADI, per germline. CDR3 length: 14 residues. V lost 7 bases and J lost 5, with 15 bases in between. The CDR3 DNA reads as TGCGCCAGCAAGCGCCTAGCTGGGGACAATGAGCAGTTCTTC. Translating it yields CASKRLAGDNEQFF.

Ten or more counts support this clonotype. The chain carries TRBV7-9 and TRBJ1-1; possible D gene TRBD1, 5 bases. Germline V gene sequence: CDR1 SEHNR, CDR2 FQNEAQ (reference sequence). Deletions cut 5 bases from V and 7 bases from J, with 8 bases between. The CDR3 is 11 amino acids. This chain's CDR3 is CASSATDEAFF. In DNA, the CDR3 is TGTGCCAGCAGCGCGACAGATGAAGCTTTCTTT.

In this sample, this clonotype turned up a few times. The rearrangement joins TRBV2 to TRBJ2-2; D is undetermined. This CDR3 spans 15 amino acids. Trimming took off 4 bases at V and 2 bases at J, with 11 bases between the two ends. The germline V gene encodes CDR1 SNHLY and CDR2 FYNNEI. The CDR3 here is CASSGLSNNTGELFF. CDR3 nucleotides: TGTGCCAGCAGTGGGTTGAGCAACAACACCGGGGAGCTGTTTTTT.

This clonotype occurred a few times. V usage is TRBV3-1 and J usage is TRBJ2-5, with a weak D call TRBD2 (6 bases). The V gene's germline CDR1 is LGHDT and CDR2 YNNKEL (reference sequence). Trimming left V 1 base short and J 4 bases short, with 19 bases between. This CDR3 has 17 amino acids. The DNA for the CDR3 is TGTGCCAGCAGCCAAGTGTGGGATAGCGGATTTACAGAGACCCAGTACTTC. It yields the protein CASSQVWDSGFTETQYF.

This clonotype occurred many times. This chain uses TRBV5-6 with TRBJ2-3; either TRBD1 or TRBD2 may supply D (6 bases each). The germline CDR1 and CDR2 sequences are SGHDT and YYEEEE. Trimming removed 7 bases at V and 4 bases at J, with 19 bases between. The CDR3 spans 15 residues. The CDR3 reads CASVGGSGSPDTQYF. The CDR3 DNA is TGTGCCAGCGTGGGGGGCAGCGGGTCACCAGATACGCAGTATTTT.

The sample holds many counts of this clonotype. The chain carries TRBV5-4 and TRBJ1-1, with a tentative D call TRBD1 (5 bases). Trimming took off 4 bases at V and 2 bases at J, with 12 bases between the two ends. Germline-derived CDR1 and CDR2 are SGHNT and YYREEE (reference sequence). This CDR3 is 14 amino acids long. The CDR3 region has the DNA TGTGCCAGCAGCGACCGAAGGGGTAACACTGAAGCTTTCTTT. Translating it yields CASSDRRGNTEAFF.

This clonotype was observed a handful of times. This chain uses TRBV3-1 with TRBJ2-3; D is unclear. V dropped 2 bases and J dropped 10 bases, with 13 bases sitting between them. The germline V gene has CDR1 LGHDT and CDR2 YNNKEL (reference sequence). The CDR3 extends over 13 amino acids. CDR3 bases: TGTGCCAGCAGCCAATTACCCGAGGCTCCGCAGTATTTT. This sequence encodes CASSQLPEAPQYF.

The chain couples TRBV28 to TRBJ1-2; a weak D match, TRBD1 (5 bases). Germline-derived CDR1 and CDR2 are MDHEN and SYDVKM. The CDR3 loop spans 14 amino acids. V lost 2 bases and J 2 bases, leaving 9 bases between the germline ends. CDR3 DNA sequence: TGTGCCAGCAGTTTACAGGGTACCAACTATGGCTACACCTTC. Protein sequence: CASSLQGTNYGYTF.

This clonotype was seen repeatedly, ten times or more. The CDR3, as DNA: TGTGCCAGCAGTTATGCGGGAGTAGCAGATACGCAGTATTTT. Translated: CASSYAGVADTQYF. The chain is built from TRBV6-5 and TRBJ2-3; 7 bases match TRBD2. CDR1 is MNHEY and CDR2 is SVGAGI in the germline V gene. Germline trimming cut 3 bases from V and 4 bases from J; bases unmatched to any gene: 4. CDR3 length: 14 residues.

This sequence joins TRBV5-1 and TRBJ1-2; D gene uncertain. CDR1 and CDR2 from the germline V gene are SGHRS and YFSETQ. Trimming shortened V by 0 bases and J by 1 base, and 10 bases separated the two germline ends. The length of the CDR3 is 15 residues. In DNA, the CDR3 is TGCGCCAGCAGCTTGGTGGTCACAAGTAACTATGGCTACACCTTC. Amino acid sequence: CASSLVVTSNYGYTF.

The V and J genes are TRBV28 and TRBJ2-1; 9 bases line up with TRBD2. Trimming at V came to 6 bases and at J to 4 bases, leaving 7 bases not matched to a gene. CDR1 is MDHEN and CDR2 is SYDVKM in the germline V gene. This CDR3 spans 15 amino acids. The CDR3 spells CASSQLAGIYNEQFF. In DNA, the CDR3 is TGTGCCAGCAGCCAACTAGCGGGCATATACAATGAGCAGTTCTTC.

This clonotype was counted ten times or more. The V and J genes are TRBV5-1 and TRBJ2-5; tentatively, D is TRBD2 (5 bases). In germline, CDR1 is SGHRS, CDR2 YFSETQ. Trimming removed 3 bases at V and 2 bases at J, with 17 bases between. This CDR3 spans 16 amino acids. CDR3: CASSSPPDSQQETQYF. As DNA, the CDR3 is TGCGCCAGCAGCTCGCCGCCGGACTCCCAGCAAGAGACCCAGTACTTC. The full variable domain, with the rest looked up from reference TRBV5-1 and TRBJ2-5, is KAGVTQTPRYLIKTRGQQVTLSCSPISGHRSVSWYQQTPGQGLQFLFEYFSETQRNKGNFPGRFSGRQFSNSRSEMNVSTLELGDSALYLCASSSPPDSQQETQYFGPGTRLLVL.

This clonotype was observed at least ten times. The chain joins TRBV20-1 to TRBJ1-1, with a weak D call TRBD1 (6 bases). The CDR3 length is 13 residues. The ends were cut back, 2 bases at V and 5 bases at J, with 12 bases in the middle. Germline CDR1 is DFQATT and CDR2 is SNEGSKA (reference sequence). The CDR3 DNA reads as TGCAGTGCTAGAAAGGGGGGGGGGACTGAAGCTTTCTTT. Amino acid sequence: CSARKGGGTEAFF.

In the case of this clonotype: This may come from a read error, since a much larger clone is one base off. The chain uses TRBV3-1 and TRBJ2-1; D gene uncertain. The CDR3 contains 11 residues. In germline, CDR1 is LGHDT, CDR2 YNNKEL (reference sequence). CDR3 sequence (DNA): TGTGCCAGCAGGCAAGTGGGTGAGCCGTTCTTC. This translates into CASRQVGEPFF.

Ten or more counts support this clonotype. The chain couples TRBV7-8 to TRBJ1-3, with D unresolved. Trimming removed 1 base from V and 0 bases from J, with 10 bases in between. This CDR3 comprises 16 residues. CDR1 is SGHVS and CDR2 is FQNEAQ in the germline V gene. The CDR3 here is CASSLVQPSSGNTIYF. The CDR3 DNA is TGTGCCAGCAGCTTAGTGCAGCCGAGCTCTGGAAACACCATATATTTT.